This TCR beta chain emerged from a study of T cell clonality in common variable immunodeficiency. Study-level points and caveats: Fewer TCRbeta clones were shared among CVID subjects than controls. Reportedly, TCR beta sequences from common variable immunodeficiency showed fewer deletions and N-nucleotide insertions.

This CDR3 has 17 amino acids. V was clipped by 3 bases and J by 5 bases, with 19 bases between them. Germline assignment: CDR1 LNHDA and CDR2 SQIVND (reference sequence). The table lists this clone with many counts. Its specificity is not known. The read terminates 3 residues before the CDR3 end, so the remaining end is supplied by the germline J gene. Sequencing input was equivalent genomic DNA from CVID and controls. TCRdb's table, derived via immunoSEQ multiplex PCR, lists solely in-frame clones and lacks some. The table lists 75,000 to 85,000 clones, no singletons, with approximately 0.84% in the top ten. Blood samples were heparinized, 5 to 8 ml per donor.

Material for sequencing was peripheral blood mononuclear cells. The clonotype was recovered from a person aged 18 to 70 in good health. This chain connects TRBV19 to TRBJ2-2, with D maybe TRBD2 (5 bases). CDR3 sequence reads: CASSIGTRGRETGELFF. Incomplete CDR3 DNA: TGTGCCAGTAGTATCGGTACCCGGGGAAGGGAAACCGGGGAG.